This TCR beta chain originates from a study of cytomegalovirus exposure and HLA in healthy donors (dated by TCRdb to 2016 to 2017). Regarding the complete study: In an earlier analysis of under 750 of the donors, 276 Gb of sequence data and 120 million or so unique TCR beta sequences from about 190 million T cells were reported. Roughly 300 gigabases of sequencing data and tens of millions of unique TCR sequences were included in an early release covering about 620 HLA-typed donors. Of the 300 to 450 genotyped donors, over 65% fell in the genetic ancestry cluster associated with self-reported Caucasian donors. The aim of the study was to test whether cataloging public T cell receptors could identify signatures of past pathogen exposure. Using immunosequencing, the study profiled T cell repertoires from some 670 subjects and related those repertoires to cytomegalovirus serostatus. Along with the 666-subject first cohort, a separate validation cohort of more than 90 different subjects was used. The study combined high-throughput TCR immunosequencing, statistical association of individual TCRs with disease status, and machine learning to predict cytomegalovirus infection status. To study patterns of TCR occurrence, a later analysis re-analyzed previously published TCR beta repertoires from several hundred donors and added high-resolution HLA genotyping. In the later analysis, no new phenotypic data were used to find candidate immune exposures; instead, reliance was placed on TCR beta sequences and their occurrence across donors. To decide whether each TCR beta V gene segment behaved as functional or pseudogenic, an earlier analysis of approximately 620 of the donors relied on high-throughput TCR beta sequencing. Donor age, sex, ethnicity and CMV serostatus were collected together with the repertoire data. A later genetic analysis took genome-wide SNP genotypes for 398 of the 666 donors and used that subset as a discovery cohort. All discovery cohort repertoires had been generated using a single sequencing platform. Class I and class II HLA loci were covered by the typing at four-digit resolution. Typing coverage varied by locus: 629-630 donors for A, B, C, DRB1 and DQB1; approximately 520 for DQA1; more than 600 for DPA1; fewer than 480 for DPB1. Several DR-DQ haplotypes were treated as single units for association and clustering because of strong linkage in the cohort. On average, around 240,000 unique TCR beta nucleotide sequences were sequenced per donor among about 400 genotyped donors of the cohort, with 15% to 20% of those sequences being non-productive.

The method was the immunoSEQ multiplex PCR assay. The multiplex PCR relied on a mix of 60 forward primers for TCR Vbeta segments and 13 reverse primers for TCR Jbeta segments. A multiplex PCR assay on genomic DNA amplified the CDR3 region of rearranged TCR beta genes. The Illumina HiSeq System was used to sequence the amplified TCR beta libraries as 87-base-pair reads. On the authors' methods: Across the 600 to 700 repertoires, a later analysis counted tens of millions of unique TCR beta chains, 9 million to 14 million of which were shared by at least two donors. Raw reads were error-corrected and collapsed into unique sequences with a nearest-neighbor algorithm that merged closely related sequences to remove PCR and sequencing errors. To assign V, D and J gene segments, CDR3 sequences were aligned to IMGT reference sequences. For a sequence to be retained, at least a six-nucleotide match to both a V gene segment and a J gene segment was required. Rearrangements were classified as productive when the CDR3 lacked stop codons and remained in frame with V and J, and all other rearrangements were classified as non-productive. Following IMGT convention, CDR3 was defined as the stretch from the second conserved V-encoded cysteine to the conserved J-encoded phenylalanine. The earlier analysis of about 590 of the donors excluded sequences that lacked an unambiguous match to a single V gene segment. An earlier analysis of some 500 of the donors classified V segments as functional when productive rearrangements were above 56.7% and as segregating when the standard deviation between donors was above 5%. A statistical classification framework was built to diagnose cytomegalovirus status from the catalog of TCR beta chain sequences. A later analysis assigned V and J genes by comparing TCR nucleotide sequences with IMGT/GENE-DB human TR gene sequences. Using the TCRdist pipeline, a later analysis assigned CDR3 sequences along with most-parsimonious VDJ recombination scenarios. A later analysis defined each TCR beta chain by its CDR3 amino acid sequence plus V-gene family, and excluded reads lacking a unique V-gene family. A later analysis removed roughly 590 highly shared, low-generation-probability nucleotide sequences to deal with suspected cross-contamination and a sequencing artifact. In a later analysis, a clonal expansion index was calculated for each public chain from normalized within-repertoire ranks of inferred template counts. In a later analysis, generation probabilities were computed using a VDJ recombination model fitted to out-of-frame rearrangements, and the results were checked against IGoR. Hypergeometric tests were used in a later analysis to score TCR-TCR, TCR-HLA and TCR-CMV co-occurrence, with a repertoire-size bias correction applied to the TCR pairs. To estimate false discovery rates, a later analysis permuted the HLA or CMV assignments 20 times. In a later analysis, co-occurring TCRs were grouped using DBSCAN, with TCRdist sequence similarity added in when clustering inside HLA-allele-positive subsets. Repertoires with fewer than 30,000 or more than 120,000 public chains, plus five repertoires with anomalous nucleotide sharing, were excluded from co-occurrence clustering. Held by TCRdb, this immuneACCESS table contains in-frame sequences only and omits some clones. Under half of the omission traces to an unresolved V gene where checked; the cause of the rest is unknown. The V and J calls and clone size come from that table; D and trimming were worked out from the DNA. Across this sample there are around 91,000 clones, with over 75% seen only once. The ten largest clones add up to about 4.4% of the sample.

The cohort comprised approximately 700 healthy bone marrow donors. All cohort members were sampled while nominally healthy, although unrecorded immune exposures were likely present. The donor was CMV seropositive and belonged to the group of 250 to 350 seropositive cohort members. Every donor gave a peripheral blood sample, and the peripheral blood mononuclear cells from that sample were used for TCR beta sequencing. Genomic DNA was extracted from the blood cell samples with the Qiagen DNeasy Blood Extraction Kit. This clone was found a few times. The antigen it binds to is not known. One base away there is no much larger clone; base qualities are not given. Summary of the overall study and its limitations: Strong co-occurrence of HLA alleles, especially DR and DQ, made assigning TCR associations to individual alleles difficult. Broadly in line with IMGT annotations, most TCR beta V segments showed up in productive rearrangements about 87% or about 30% of the time in an earlier analysis of 587 of the donors. The authors suggested that the approach could potentially be extended to other disease states and immunological phenotypes. A further reported finding was that TCR beta sequences accurately predicted the HLA-A and HLA-B alleles for most subjects in the first cohort. The study gave a list of 150 to 200 TCR beta chains associated with cytomegalovirus. While some public TCRs were present in many individuals, most TCR sequences turned up only very rarely across donors. A later analysis reported that several top co-occurrence clusters appeared linked to parvovirus B19, influenza, CMV and Epstein-Barr virus. In a later analysis, HLA-associated TCR beta chains showed more clonal expansion and lower generation probabilities than non-associated chains that were equally common. A later genetic analysis associated a missense DCLRE1C variant with V-gene and J-gene trimming of TCR beta chains, and an independent cohort replicated the association. Because HLA typing was missing for some donors at each locus, association tests included only the typed subset. The cohort was sequenced for TCR beta chains only, and without alpha or paired-chain data the features that could be detected were limited. Because counts were too low, more than 15 rarely observed V segments, including chromosome 9 orphons, were left out of the earlier analysis of roughly 600 of the donors. Cytomegalovirus status was reported to be diagnosed by the classifier with high specificity and sensitivity in both the original and validation cohorts. For the cohort, immune exposure information was limited to CMV serostatus. Most CMV-associated TCR beta chains appeared to be HLA-restricted in a later analysis, and the HLA associations seemed to be driven largely by CMV exposure. A group of highly shared sequence variants was considered likely to be a technical artifact of the sequencing pipeline. Because the 87-base-pair reads could not distinguish some IMGT-functional V segments, including TRBV6-2 and TRBV6-3, those segments were excluded. In vitro tests confirmed that a few of the cytomegalovirus-associated TCR beta chains recognize cytomegalovirus antigens. In a later analysis, the rate of TCR association differed among HLA loci, with DRB1 alleles having the most associated TCRs and HLA-C alleles having the fewest. In a later genetic analysis, fewer N-insertions in productive TCRs were reported among donors in an Asian-associated ancestry cluster than the roughly 700-donor mean. Presence/absence analyses assumed roughly uniform sequencing depth across donors, an assumption that may not hold. In a later analysis, 15,000 to 20,000 TCR beta sequences were associated with specific HLA alleles at a false discovery rate of 0.05. Linkage disequilibrium might explain the correlated functional status among segregating V segments, but an unknown experimental factor could not be excluded.

Including the terminal cysteine and phenylalanine, the CDR3 comprises 13 residues. Only the CDR3 DNA is retained, 39 bases long and in frame from the first base. From a lookup of the germline V gene (reference sequence), CDR1 and CDR2 are SGHNT and YYREEE. V loses 0 bases at its end and J loses 12 bases; junction bases beyond the gene matches: 4. The sequence is built from TRBV5-4 and TRBJ2-1; the junction holds 9 bases that match TRBD2. The sample consisted of PBMCs. The receptor comes from a male donor in good health and CMV-seropositive. At the DNA level, the sequence is TGTGCCAGCAGCTTGGATTCGCGGGAGGGGCAGTTCTTC. This encodes CASSLDSREGQFF.